Listed here is a single T cell receptor beta chain. The data are from a study of Ad26.COV2.S vaccination and SARS-CoV-2 variants. The repertoire was sequenced with immunoSEQ multiplex PCR; TCRdb's copy has only in-frame clones and lacks some. The sample includes over 130,000 clones, roughly 90% seen only once; the top ten take 4% to 6%. This specimen consisted of peripheral blood, obtained after recovery from COVID-19. The receptor comes from a human donor who had recovered from COVID-19.

The DNA for the CDR3 is TGCAGCGTTGAAGATGAGGGACAGGGCCATGGCTACACCTTC. Translating it yields CSVEDEGQGHGYTF. This chain connects TRBV29-1 to TRBJ1-2, with 9 positions matching TRBD1. V lost 0 bases, J lost 6 bases, and 5 bases stayed unmatched. CDR3 length: 14 residues. Germline V gene lookup returns CDR1 SQVTM and CDR2 ANQGSEA.